Presented here are 27 T cell receptor beta chains from one specimen sequenced in a study of cytomegalovirus exposure and HLA in healthy donors. The primer mix had 60 Vbeta and 13 Jbeta primers. Clones were read by immunoSEQ multiplex PCR, and TCRdb kept only the in-frame ones, dropping some. The repertoire consists of about 51,000 clones, with 81% occurring once and the leading ten covering under 2.5%. Sequences were obtained from PBMCs. The source of these receptors is a boy aged 10-17 years in good health and CMV-seropositive.

The CDR3 sequence: CASSLDKRGGLDEQYF. The CDR3 DNA is TGTGCCAGCAGCTTAGACAAGCGGGGGGGTCTGGACGAGCAGTACTTC. The chain uses TRBV7-2 and TRBJ2-7, with 10 positions matching TRBD2. This CDR3 has 16 amino acids. CDR1 SGHTA and CDR2 FQGNSA come from the germline V gene. Trimming at V came to 1 base and at J to 5 bases, leaving 8 bases not matched to a gene.

J is TRBJ2-5 and V is TRBV29-1, with D uncertain. Germline CDR1 is SQVTM and CDR2 is ANQGSEA. Trimming took off 1 base at V and 5 bases at J, with 20 bases between the two ends. The CDR3 runs 16 residues. CDR3 nucleotides: TGCAGCGTTGAAGGTACGCGCACTTCCCCGCGGGAGACCCAGTACTTC. Translation: CSVEGTRTSPRETQYF.

V gene TRBV5-1 combines with J gene TRBJ2-5, with 11 bases lining up with TRBD2. Germline V gene lookup returns CDR1 SGHRS and CDR2 YFSETQ. V dropped 1 base and J dropped 2; count of bases not matched to a gene: 7. This CDR3 region has 17 residues. CDR3 nucleotide sequence: TGCGCCAGCAGCTTGATTCTAGCGGGGGGACTTCAAGAGACCCAGTACTTC. This gives the protein CASSLILAGGLQETQYF.

The chain links TRBV7-2 to TRBJ2-7; D might be TRBD2 (6 bases). V was shortened by 3 bases and J by 3 bases, with 18 bases between the two germline ends. The CDR3 is made up of 16 amino acids. Germline CDR1 and CDR2: SGHTA and FQGNSA. This chain's CDR3 is CASSLGWGKGGYEQYF. The CDR3 DNA follows: TGTGCCAGCAGCTTGGGGTGGGGCAAGGGAGGCTACGAGCAGTACTTC. Drawing the rest from reference TRBV7-2 and TRBJ2-7, the complete variable domain is GAGVSQSPSNKVTEKGKDVELRCDPISGHTALYWYRQSLGQGLEFLIYFQGNSAPDKSGLPSDRFSAERTGGSVSTLTIQRTQQEDSAVYLCASSLGWGKGGYEQYFGPGTRLTVT.

The V call is TRBV7-2, the J call TRBJ1-1; no reliable D call. V was trimmed by 5 bases and J by 6 bases, leaving 10 bases between them. The germline V gene has CDR1 SGHTA and CDR2 FQGNSA. The CDR3 is 12 amino acids. CDR3 DNA sequence: TGTGCCAGCAGCCCATACGGGGCTGAAGCTTTCTTT. Encoded protein: CASSPYGAEAFF.

The V and J genes are TRBV18 and TRBJ1-1; D gene uncertain. Trimming stripped 5 bases from V and 4 bases from J, with 11 bases between. The CDR3 covers 13 residues. From germline, CDR1 is KGHSH and CDR2 LQKENI. This CDR3 reads CASSEALLTEAFF. For the CDR3, the DNA is TGTGCCAGCTCAGAGGCCCTCCTCACTGAAGCTTTCTTT.

The chain combines TRBV5-4 with TRBJ1-2; 9 bases match TRBD1. CDR1 is SGHNT, CDR2 YYREEE, per germline (reference sequence). This CDR3 contains 14 residues. V lost 2 bases, J lost 5 bases, and 4 bases stayed unmatched. CDR3 DNA: TGTGCCAGCAGCTTTCGACAGGGGGTTTATGGCTACACCTTC. This codes for CASSFRQGVYGYTF.

The CDR3 protein is CATSNLERGYEQFF. The CDR3 DNA sequence: TGTGCCACCAGCAATCTCGAGCGGGGCTATGAGCAGTTCTTC. The chain couples TRBV15 to TRBJ2-1; 7 bases fit TRBD2. The CDR3 covers 14 residues. V lost 4 bases, J lost 8 bases, and 8 bases stayed unmatched. Germline loops: CDR1 LNHNV, CDR2 YYDKDF (reference sequence).

The rearrangement uses TRBV10-2 and TRBJ2-2; the D gene is possibly TRBD2 (6 bases). CDR3 length: 13 amino acids. Trimming removed 6 bases at V and 2 bases at J, with 7 bases between. CDR1 and CDR2 from the germline V gene are WSHSY and SAAADI. CDR3 bases: TGCGCCAGCAGGGACTATAACACCGGGGAGCTGTTTTTT. This gives the protein CASRDYNTGELFF.

The chain recombines TRBV4-1 with TRBJ2-3; TRBD1 is a possible D gene (5 bases). Trimming cost V 2 bases and J 5 bases, with 14 bases left between them. The CDR3 contains 15 residues. From germline, CDR1 is MGHRA and CDR2 YSYEKL. This CDR3 is CASSQSQGWEDTQYF. The CDR3 region has the DNA TGCGCCAGCAGCCAATCTCAGGGATGGGAAGATACGCAGTATTTT.

The J gene is TRBJ2-7, the V gene TRBV7-9; the match to TRBD2 covers 7 bases. The V and J ends lost 1 base and 2 bases, in that order; junction bases with no gene match: 2. The germline gives CDR1 SEHNR, CDR2 FQNEAQ (reference sequence). The CDR3 extends over 14 amino acids. CDR3 bases: TGTGCCAGCAGCTTAGGGGGGGGAGCCTACGAGCAGTACTTC. Translating it yields CASSLGGGAYEQYF.

The rearrangement links TRBV5-6 to TRBJ1-1, with D perhaps TRBD1 (5 bases). Trimming shortened V by 7 bases and J by 5 bases, and 15 bases separated the two germline ends. CDR3 length equals 13 residues. Germline assignment: CDR1 SGHDT and CDR2 YYEEEE. The CDR3 sequence is CASALGGRTEAFF. The CDR3, as DNA: TGTGCCAGCGCCCTCGGGGGACGGACTGAAGCTTTCTTT.

The V gene is TRBV6-6, the J gene TRBJ1-5; D is perhaps TRBD1 (5 bases). V lost 2 bases and J lost 5, with 7 bases in between. Germline V gene lookup returns CDR1 MNHNY and CDR2 SVGAGI (reference sequence). This CDR3 is 13 amino acids long. The CDR3: CASSYVGDQPQHF. Written as DNA, the CDR3 is TGTGCCAGCAGTTACGTAGGGGATCAGCCCCAGCATTTT.

This chain uses TRBV11-3 with TRBJ2-3; D ambiguous. Trimming took off 0 bases at V and 9 bases at J, with 10 bases between the two ends. The germline V gene has CDR1 SGHNT and CDR2 YENEEA. This CDR3 region has 13 residues. The CDR3 loop is CASSLERGYTQYF. CDR3 bases: TGTGCCAGCAGCTTAGAACGCGGCTACACGCAGTATTTT.

CDR3 loop: CASSLLGQAAYEQYF. The CDR3 region has the DNA TGTGCCAGCAGTTTACTCGGACAGGCAGCTTACGAGCAGTACTTC. The chain has TRBV6-1 and TRBJ2-7; TRBD1 agrees at 7 bases. V lost 5 bases and J lost 4; bases outside the gene matches: 11. The CDR3 has 15 amino acids. The V gene's germline CDR1 is MNHNS and CDR2 SASEGT.

The chain recombines TRBV6-1 with TRBJ2-5; 8 bases line up with TRBD2. The CDR3 sequence is 14 residues long. After removal of 4 bases from V and 5 bases from J, the junction contained 6 bases not matched to a gene. Germline CDR1 and CDR2: MNHNS and SASEGT. The CDR3 is CASSVGLAGETQYF. In DNA, the CDR3 is TGTGCCAGCAGTGTTGGACTAGCCGGTGAGACCCAGTACTTC.

The rearrangement uses TRBV27 and TRBJ1-4; D call uncertain. The CDR3 consists of 13 residues. Germline V CDR1 and CDR2: MNHEY, SMNVEV (reference sequence). Trimming pared 5 bases from V and 4 bases from J, leaving 8 bases between. This CDR3 reads CASSHPGNEKLFF. The CDR3 nucleotides are TGTGCCAGCAGTCACCCCGGTAATGAAAAACTGTTTTTT.

The chain carries TRBV5-8 and TRBJ2-7; possibly TRBD1 for D (5 bases). The CDR3 length is 13 residues. V lost 0 bases and J lost 5, with 9 bases in between. Germline values: CDR1 SGHTS, CDR2 YDEGEE. CDR3 in DNA: TGTGCCAGCAGCTTGGTTCTCAGGGACGAGCAGTACTTC. This sequence encodes CASSLVLRDEQYF.

This clone appeared a few times. The chain couples TRBV27 to TRBJ2-3, with 9 bases that match TRBD1. V gave up 2 bases and J gave up 2 bases; unmatched junction bases: 8. Germline CDR1 MNHEY, CDR2 SMNVEV (reference sequence). The CDR3 loop spans 17 amino acids. CDR3 loop: CASSLPPQGALTDTQYF. The CDR3, as DNA: TGTGCCAGCAGTTTACCGCCACAGGGGGCCCTCACAGATACGCAGTATTTT.

The V call is TRBV6-1, the J call TRBJ2-7, with 9 bases fitting TRBD1. Germline CDR1 reads MNHNS; CDR2 reads SASEGT. CDR3 length equals 15 residues. J was trimmed by 3 bases and V by 7 bases; bases with no gene match: 10. The CDR3 reads CASTKGGTGIYEQYF. As DNA, the CDR3 is TGTGCCAGCACCAAGGGTGGGACAGGGATCTACGAGCAGTACTTC.

The chain employs TRBV13 and TRBJ1-6, with TRBD1 identical over 7 bases. CDR3 length: 14 amino acids. V dropped 8 bases and J dropped 7; count of bases not matched to a gene: 8. Germline V gene lookup returns CDR1 PRHDT and CDR2 FYEKMQ (reference sequence). This CDR3 is CASSLRDSNSPLHF. In DNA, the CDR3 is TGTGCCAGCTCTTTGCGGGACAGCAATTCACCCCTCCACTTT.

The rearrangement links TRBV7-2 to TRBJ2-7; tentative D call: TRBD2 (6 bases). V dropped 8 bases and J dropped 0 bases, with 11 bases sitting between them. The CDR3 length is 13 residues. Germline loops: CDR1 SGHTA, CDR2 FQGNSA. The CDR3 DNA sequence: TGTGCCAGCCGGGCGGGGAACTCCTACGAGCAGTACTTC. Translation: CASRAGNSYEQYF. Together with reference TRBV7-2 and TRBJ2-7, the CDR3 gives the full variable domain: GAGVSQSPSNKVTEKGKDVELRCDPISGHTALYWYRQSLGQGLEFLIYFQGNSAPDKSGLPSDRFSAERTGGSVSTLTIQRTQQEDSAVYLCASRAGNSYEQYFGPGTRLTVT.

This chain links TRBV7-9 with TRBJ2-2, with D possibly being TRBD1 (6 bases). The CDR3 has 16 residues. CDR1 and CDR2 from the germline V gene are SEHNR and FQNEAQ (reference sequence). CDR3 protein: CSVGARGKTWTGELFF. CDR3 coding DNA: TGTTCCGTCGGGGCCAGGGGTAAAACCTGGACCGGGGAGCTGTTTTTT.

A word on this clone: The sample holds other DNA sequences that translate to the same CDR3. The V gene is TRBV6-1, the J gene TRBJ1-3, with 9 bases identical to TRBD1. This CDR3 contains 14 residues. Germline V gene sequence: CDR1 MNHNS, CDR2 SASEGT. Trimming removed 5 bases from V and 7 bases from J; junction bases left unmatched: 6. This chain's CDR3 is CASSSTGGRNTIYF. CDR3 nucleotides: TGTGCCAGCAGTTCCACAGGGGGCAGGAACACCATATATTTT.

The chain has TRBV4-2 and TRBJ2-5; tentatively, D is TRBD2 (5 bases). The DNA end is a closer match to TRBJ2-7, so the J assignment may be wrong. The CDR3 is 15 amino acids. Germline loops: CDR1 LGHNA, CDR2 YNFKEQ. CDR3 in amino acids: CASSQRAFTSYEQYF. In nucleotides, the CDR3 is TGTGCCAGCAGCCAGCGGGCATTTACATCCTACGAGCAGTACTTC.

V usage is TRBV6-1 and J usage is TRBJ2-5, with D hard to call. The DNA end is more similar to TRBJ2-7, so the J call may be wrong. Germline V gives CDR1 MNHNS, CDR2 SASEGT. The CDR3 extends over 12 amino acids. The CDR3 DNA reads TGTGCCAGCAGTGTAATTCTCTACGAGCAGTACTTC. It codes for CASSVILYEQYF.

The J gene is TRBJ2-3, the V gene TRBV7-2; D possibly corresponds to TRBD2 (5 bases). The CDR3 contains 15 residues. Trimming left V 5 bases short and J 2 bases short, with 14 bases between. CDR1 and CDR2 (germline): SGHTA, FQGNSA. This CDR3 reads CASSRLSGVTDTQYF. The DNA for the CDR3 is TGTGCCAGCAGCCGTTTAAGCGGAGTCACAGATACGCAGTATTTT.